The rows below give T cell receptor beta chains drawn from one sample of a study of T cell responses to AZD1222 COVID-19 vaccine. The assay was immunoSEQ multiplex PCR, and TCRdb's table has in-frame clones only and misses some. The table includes 150,000 to 200,000 clones, roughly nine tenths detected once. The sequencing here drew on peripheral blood, taken 28 days after the second AZD1222 dose. The receptors stem from an adult who received the AZD1222 COVID-19 vaccine. CDR3s include the opening cysteine and the closing phenylalanine or tryptophan. A D gene is named only where the DNA matches it firmly.

V gene	J gene	D gene	CDR3 DNA	CDR3 protein
TRBV4-2	TRBJ1-1	.	TGTGCCAGCAGCCAAATTTATTCGGGCAACACTGAAGCTTTCTTT	CASSQIYSGNTEAFF
TRBV12-3/TRBV12-4	TRBJ1-2	TRBD1	TGTGCCAGCAGTCGGGACAGAATCTATGGCTACACCTTC	CASSRDRIYGYTF
TRBV18	TRBJ1-5	TRBD1	TGTGCCAGCTCTCTCTCCGGGACAGGGGGCCGGAGCAATCAGCCCCAGCATTTT	CASSLSGTGGRSNQPQHF
TRBV18	TRBJ2-5	.	TGTGCCAGCTCACCACCCGGCAGGGCCGGCGAGACCCAGTACTTC	CASSPPGRAGETQYF
TRBV7-9	TRBJ2-5	TRBD2	TGTGCCAGCAGCCCGGCTGGGACTAGCGGGAGGGCGGAGACCCAGTACTTC	CASSPAGTSGRAETQYF
TRBV7-3	TRBJ2-1	TRBD2	TGTGCCAGCAGCTTAACGGGACTAGCGAGGGTAGATGAGCAGTTCTTC	CASSLTGLARVDEQFF
TRBV6-5	TRBJ2-1	.	TGTGCCAGCAGTTACTCGTTGGGAGAGCAGTTCTTC	CASSYSLGEQFF
TRBV19	TRBJ2-1	.	TGTGCCAGTAGACCAAGGGGTAATGAGCAGTTCTTC	CASRPRGNEQFF
TRBV7-3	TRBJ1-2	.	TGTGCCAGCAGCTTAATGGGGGGTGGCTATGGCTACACCTTC	CASSLMGGGYGYTF
TRBV30	TRBJ1-4	.	TGTGCCTGGAGTGAGGGGGGAAGGAAAAAACTGTTTTTT	CAWSEGGRKKLFF
TRBV9	TRBJ2-3	.	TGTGCCAGCAGCGACAAAGGGTACGCGCAGTATTTT	CASSDKGYAQYF
TRBV6-2/TRBV6-3	TRBJ1-1	.	TGTGCCAGCAGTTTGCCGGGACAACCGGGAACTTTCTTT	CASSLPGQPGTFF